This T cell receptor beta chain was observed in a study of blood T cell repertoires in COVID-19. Looking at the study overall: There were acute and convalescent COVID-19 samples, and they came from the United States, Italy and Spain.

Original processing methods: The assay estimated nucleated cells by amplifying reference gene primers. Using immunoSEQ multiplex PCR, the repertoire was profiled, and TCRdb retains in-frame clones only, with some absent. The V and J calls and the clone size are those of that table, but D and trimming were determined from the DNA. The table has about 190,000 clones, about 86% seen once. In this sample, this clone turned up a few times. The sequence was collected from a woman aged 65 to 85 with COVID-19, enrolled during active disease. Specimen: peripheral blood.

In DNA form, the CDR3 reads TGTGCCAGCAGTCCCTCCGGCAATCAGCCCCAGCATTTT. It codes for CASSPSGNQPQHF. The chain uses TRBV28 and TRBJ1-5; D not resolved. Germline CDR1 is MDHEN and CDR2 is SYDVKM. This CDR3 region has 13 residues. V was clipped by 5 bases and J by 2 bases, with 7 bases between them.